This T cell receptor (beta chain) derives from a study of T-cell memory formation after mild COVID-19. Study as a whole: Clustering of TCRs was largely donor specific. Findings and limits, study-wide: Second-wave clones that peaked on day 37 lacked confirmed SARS-CoV-2 specificity. Chiefly within CM and EM were the contracting CD4+ clones; CD8+ ones were within EMRA. Certain responding clones were present in pre-infection memory, suggesting participation of cross-reactive memory.

TCRdb called the 5' RACE reads again in MiXCR, with one record for every CDR3 protein. The sample carries more than 200,000 distinct CDR3 sequences, approximately 16% recorded once. V shed 5 bases and J 6 bases; nucleotides not matched to a gene: 7. Germline V gene sequence: CDR1 SSHAT, CDR2 FNYEAQ (reference sequence). The CDR3 is made up of 14 amino acids. This clonotype was seen at least ten times. As yet, its antigen is unknown. Sequenced material: PBMCs or a T cell subset sorted from them (not recorded which). The TCR was taken from a man aged 18 to 35 who had mild COVID-19 (a few samples of this study predate the infection). Cell type and time point are not known. The chain employs TRBV7-7 and TRBJ2-1, with TRBD1 matching over 7 bases. CDR3 loop: CASSRTGTTNEQFF. The CDR3 bases are TGTGCCAGCAGCCGGACAGGTACTACCAATGAGCAGTTCTTC.